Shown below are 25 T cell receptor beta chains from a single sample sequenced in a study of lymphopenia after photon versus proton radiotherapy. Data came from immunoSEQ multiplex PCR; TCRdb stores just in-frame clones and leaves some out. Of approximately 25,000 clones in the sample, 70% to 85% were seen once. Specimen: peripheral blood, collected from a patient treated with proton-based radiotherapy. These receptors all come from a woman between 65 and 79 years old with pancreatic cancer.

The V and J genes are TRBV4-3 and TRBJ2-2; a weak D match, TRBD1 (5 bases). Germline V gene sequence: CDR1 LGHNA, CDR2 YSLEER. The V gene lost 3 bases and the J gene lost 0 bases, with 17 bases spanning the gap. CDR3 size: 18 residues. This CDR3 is CASSQGGAPASNTGELFF. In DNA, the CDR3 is TGCGCCAGCAGCCAGGGTGGGGCCCCAGCTTCGAACACCGGGGAGCTGTTTTTT.

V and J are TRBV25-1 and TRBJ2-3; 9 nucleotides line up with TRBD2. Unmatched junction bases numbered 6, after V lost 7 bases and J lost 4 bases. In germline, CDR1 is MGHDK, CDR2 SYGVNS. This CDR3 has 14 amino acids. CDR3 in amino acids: CASKEAGGADTQYF. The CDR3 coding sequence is TGTGCCAGCAAAGAAGCGGGAGGTGCAGATACGCAGTATTTT.

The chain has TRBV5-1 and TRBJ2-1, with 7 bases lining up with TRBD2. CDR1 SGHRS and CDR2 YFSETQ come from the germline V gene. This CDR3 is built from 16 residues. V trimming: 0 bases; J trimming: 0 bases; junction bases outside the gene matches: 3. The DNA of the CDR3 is TGCGCCAGCAGCTTGGTGGGCGGGAGCTCCTACAATGAGCAGTTCTTC. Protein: CASSLVGGSSYNEQFF.

The CDR3 DNA sequence: TGTGCCAGTAGTATAAGGAGGACCGATAATGAAAAACTGTTTTTT. Translation: CASSIRRTDNEKLFF. The genes are TRBV19 and TRBJ1-4, with D unclear. Germline V gives CDR1 LNHDA, CDR2 SQIVND (reference sequence). The CDR3 is 15 residues long. V lost 2 bases to trimming and J lost 4 bases, with 11 bases between them. Full variable domain (missing parts from reference TRBV19 and TRBJ1-4): DGGITQSPKYLFRKEGQNVTLSCEQNLNHDAMYWYRQDPGQGLRLIYYSQIVNDFQKGDIAEGYSVSREKKESFPLTVTSAQKNPTAFYLCASSIRRTDNEKLFFGSGTQLSVL.

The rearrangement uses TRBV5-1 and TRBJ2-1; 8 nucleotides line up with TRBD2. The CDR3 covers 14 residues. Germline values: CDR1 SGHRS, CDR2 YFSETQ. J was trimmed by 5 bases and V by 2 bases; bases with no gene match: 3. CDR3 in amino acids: CASSLSGSNNEQFF. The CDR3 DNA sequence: TGCGCCAGCAGCTTAAGCGGGAGTAACAATGAGCAGTTCTTC.

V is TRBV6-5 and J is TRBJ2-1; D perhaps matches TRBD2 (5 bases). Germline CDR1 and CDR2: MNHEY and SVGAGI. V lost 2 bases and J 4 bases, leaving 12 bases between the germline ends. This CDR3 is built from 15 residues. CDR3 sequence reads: CASSYGSSWYNEQFF. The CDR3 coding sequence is TGTGCCAGCAGTTACGGGAGCAGTTGGTACAATGAGCAGTTCTTC.

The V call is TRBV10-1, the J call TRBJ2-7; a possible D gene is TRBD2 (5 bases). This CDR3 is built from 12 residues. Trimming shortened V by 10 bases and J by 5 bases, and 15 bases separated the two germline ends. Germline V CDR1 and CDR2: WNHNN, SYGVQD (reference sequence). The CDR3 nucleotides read TGCGCCACCCGGACTTCACCTAACGAGCAGTACTTC. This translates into CATRTSPNEQYF.

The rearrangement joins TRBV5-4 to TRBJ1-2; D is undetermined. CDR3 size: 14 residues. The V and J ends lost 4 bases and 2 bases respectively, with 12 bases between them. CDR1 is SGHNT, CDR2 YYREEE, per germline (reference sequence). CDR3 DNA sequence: TGTGCCAGCAGCCCTTCTATTATCAACTATGGCTACACCTTC. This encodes CASSPSIINYGYTF.

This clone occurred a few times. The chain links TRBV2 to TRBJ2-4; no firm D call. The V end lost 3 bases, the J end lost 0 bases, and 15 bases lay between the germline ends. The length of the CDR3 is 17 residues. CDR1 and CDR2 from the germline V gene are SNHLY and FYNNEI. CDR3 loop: CASSDRLGVIAKNIQYF. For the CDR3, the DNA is TGTGCCAGCAGTGACAGGCTAGGAGTCATAGCCAAAAACATTCAGTACTTC.

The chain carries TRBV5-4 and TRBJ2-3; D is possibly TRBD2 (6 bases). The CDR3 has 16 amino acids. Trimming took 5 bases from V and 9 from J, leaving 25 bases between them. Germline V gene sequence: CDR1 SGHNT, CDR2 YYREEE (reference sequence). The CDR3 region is CASSLRLGPPLETQYF. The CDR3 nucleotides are TGTGCCAGCAGTCTTAGACTAGGGCCGCCATTAGAGACGCAGTATTTT.

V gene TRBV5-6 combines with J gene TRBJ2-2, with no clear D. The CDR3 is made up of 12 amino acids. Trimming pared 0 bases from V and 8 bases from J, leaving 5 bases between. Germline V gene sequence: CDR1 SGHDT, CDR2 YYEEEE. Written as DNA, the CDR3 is TGTGCCAGCAGCTTGGTTGGGGGGGAGCTGTTTTTT. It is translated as CASSLVGGELFF. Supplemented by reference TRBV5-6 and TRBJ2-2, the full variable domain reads DAGVTQSPTHLIKTRGQQVTLRCSPKSGHDTVSWYQQALGQGPQFIFQYYEEEERQRGNFPDRFSGHQFPNYSSELNVNALLLGDSALYLCASSLVGGELFFGEGSRLTVL.

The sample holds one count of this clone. Written as DNA, the CDR3 is TGTGCCAGCAGCTTATGGGGGCAGGGTAACACCGGGGAGCTGTTTTTT. Amino acid sequence: CASSLWGQGNTGELFF. The rearrangement links TRBV7-2 to TRBJ2-2, with D possibly TRBD1 on 6 matching bases. Trimming shortened V by 2 bases and J by 2 bases, and 12 bases separated the two germline ends. CDR1 and CDR2 from the germline V gene are SGHTA and FQGNSA. The CDR3 length is 16 residues.

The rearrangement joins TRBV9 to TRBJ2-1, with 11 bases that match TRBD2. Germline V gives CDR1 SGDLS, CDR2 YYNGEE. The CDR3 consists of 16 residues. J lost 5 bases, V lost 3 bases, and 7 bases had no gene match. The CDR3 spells CASSARGLAENNEQFF. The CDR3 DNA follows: TGTGCCAGCAGCGCGCGGGGACTAGCGGAAAACAATGAGCAGTTCTTC.

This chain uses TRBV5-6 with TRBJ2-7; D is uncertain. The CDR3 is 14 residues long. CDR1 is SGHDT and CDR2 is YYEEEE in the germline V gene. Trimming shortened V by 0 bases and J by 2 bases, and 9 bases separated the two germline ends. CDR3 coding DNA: TGTGCCAGCAGCTTGGGCAGTTCCACCTACGAGCAGTACTTC. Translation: CASSLGSSTYEQYF. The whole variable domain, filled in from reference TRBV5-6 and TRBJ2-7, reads DAGVTQSPTHLIKTRGQQVTLRCSPKSGHDTVSWYQQALGQGPQFIFQYYEEEERQRGNFPDRFSGHQFPNYSSELNVNALLLGDSALYLCASSLGSSTYEQYFGPGTRLTVT.

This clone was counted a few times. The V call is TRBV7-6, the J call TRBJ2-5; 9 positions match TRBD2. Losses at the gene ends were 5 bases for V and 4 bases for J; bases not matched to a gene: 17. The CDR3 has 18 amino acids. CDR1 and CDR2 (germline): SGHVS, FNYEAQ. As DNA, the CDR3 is TGTGCCAGCAGCCCGGGGGGTTTTAGCGGGAGTAGCTCAGAGACCCAGTACTTC. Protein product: CASSPGGFSGSSSETQYF.

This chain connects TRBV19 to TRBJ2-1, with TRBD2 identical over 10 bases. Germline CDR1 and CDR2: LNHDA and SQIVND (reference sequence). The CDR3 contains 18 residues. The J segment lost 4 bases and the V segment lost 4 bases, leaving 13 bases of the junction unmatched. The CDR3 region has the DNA TGTGCCAGTAGTACCGGAGGGATCTCTAGCGGGAGTTACAATGAGCAGTTCTTC. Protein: CASSTGGISSGSYNEQFF.

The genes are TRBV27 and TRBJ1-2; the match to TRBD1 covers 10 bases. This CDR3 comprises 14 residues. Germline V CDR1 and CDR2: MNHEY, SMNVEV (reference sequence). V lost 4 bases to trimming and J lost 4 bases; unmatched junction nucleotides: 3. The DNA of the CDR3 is TGTGCCAGCAGTTGGACAGGGGGAGGCTATGGCTACACCTTC. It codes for CASSWTGGGYGYTF.

CDR3 sequence: CASSLGRRTGGPFGTGELFF. As DNA, the CDR3 is TGTGCCAGCAGCTTGGGTCGTAGGACAGGGGGCCCCTTCGGCACCGGGGAGCTGTTTTTT. V gene TRBV5-4 combines with J gene TRBJ2-2, with TRBD1 matching 11 bases. This CDR3 is 20 amino acids long. Trimming cost V 0 bases and J 4 bases; bases outside gene matches: 14. In germline, CDR1 is SGHNT, CDR2 YYREEE (reference sequence).

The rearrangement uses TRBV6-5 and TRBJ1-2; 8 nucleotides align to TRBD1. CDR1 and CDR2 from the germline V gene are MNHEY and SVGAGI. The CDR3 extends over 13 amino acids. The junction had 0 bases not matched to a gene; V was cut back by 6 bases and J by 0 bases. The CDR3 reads CASRDRANYGYTF. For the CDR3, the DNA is TGTGCCAGCAGGGACAGGGCTAACTATGGCTACACCTTC.

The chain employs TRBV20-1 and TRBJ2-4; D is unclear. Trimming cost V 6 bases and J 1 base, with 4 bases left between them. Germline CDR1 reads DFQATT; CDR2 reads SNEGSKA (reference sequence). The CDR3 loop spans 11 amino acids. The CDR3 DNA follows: TGCAGTGCCTCCGCCAAAAACATTCAGTACTTC. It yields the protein CSASAKNIQYF.

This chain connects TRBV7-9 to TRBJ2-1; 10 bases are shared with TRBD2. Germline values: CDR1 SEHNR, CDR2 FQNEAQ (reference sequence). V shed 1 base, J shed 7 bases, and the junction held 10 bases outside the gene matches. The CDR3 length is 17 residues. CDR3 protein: CASSLVGLAGAGNEQFF. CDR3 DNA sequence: TGTGCCAGCAGCTTAGTCGGGCTAGCGGGAGCGGGTAATGAGCAGTTCTTC.

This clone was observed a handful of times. CDR3 coding DNA: TGCGCCAGCGGAAAACCGGACAGTTACAATGAGCAGTTCTTC. This sequence encodes CASGKPDSYNEQFF. The chain has TRBV10-2 and TRBJ2-1; D might be TRBD1 (6 bases). The CDR3 contains 14 residues. V was clipped by 8 bases and J by 4 bases, with 15 bases between them. Germline V gene sequence: CDR1 WSHSY, CDR2 SAAADI.

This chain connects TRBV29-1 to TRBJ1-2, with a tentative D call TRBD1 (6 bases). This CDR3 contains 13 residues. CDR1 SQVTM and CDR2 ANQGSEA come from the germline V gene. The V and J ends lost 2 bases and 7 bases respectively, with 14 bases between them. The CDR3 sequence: CSVEPNRARGYTF. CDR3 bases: TGCAGCGTTGAACCCAACAGGGCGCGTGGCTACACCTTC.

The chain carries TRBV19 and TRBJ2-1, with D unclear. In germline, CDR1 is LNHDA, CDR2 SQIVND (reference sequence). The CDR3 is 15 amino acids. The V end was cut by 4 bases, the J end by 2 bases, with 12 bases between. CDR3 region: CASSKDPLTYNEQFF. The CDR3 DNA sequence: TGTGCCAGTAGTAAAGATCCGTTGACCTACAATGAGCAGTTCTTC. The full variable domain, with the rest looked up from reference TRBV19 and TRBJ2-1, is DGGITQSPKYLFRKEGQNVTLSCEQNLNHDAMYWYRQDPGQGLRLIYYSQIVNDFQKGDIAEGYSVSREKKESFPLTVTSAQKNPTAFYLCASSKDPLTYNEQFFGPGTRLTVL.

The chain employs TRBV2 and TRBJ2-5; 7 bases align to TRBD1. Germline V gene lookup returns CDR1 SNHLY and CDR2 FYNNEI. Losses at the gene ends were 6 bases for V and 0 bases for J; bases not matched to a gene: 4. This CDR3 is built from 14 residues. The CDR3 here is CASSLTGNQETQYF. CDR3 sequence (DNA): TGTGCCAGCAGCTTGACAGGGAACCAAGAGACCCAGTACTTC.